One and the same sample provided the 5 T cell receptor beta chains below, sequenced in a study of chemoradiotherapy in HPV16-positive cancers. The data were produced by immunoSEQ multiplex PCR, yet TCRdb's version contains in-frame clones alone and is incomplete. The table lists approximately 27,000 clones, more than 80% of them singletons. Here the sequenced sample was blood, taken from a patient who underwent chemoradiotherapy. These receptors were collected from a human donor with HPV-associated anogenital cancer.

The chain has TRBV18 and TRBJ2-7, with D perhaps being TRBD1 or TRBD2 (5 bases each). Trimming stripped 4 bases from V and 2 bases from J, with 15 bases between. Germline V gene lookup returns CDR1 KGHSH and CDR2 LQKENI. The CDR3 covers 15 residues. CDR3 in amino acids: CASSRTHRDPYEQYV. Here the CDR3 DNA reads TGTGCCAGCTCACGTACACATCGGGACCCCTACGAGCAGTACGTC.

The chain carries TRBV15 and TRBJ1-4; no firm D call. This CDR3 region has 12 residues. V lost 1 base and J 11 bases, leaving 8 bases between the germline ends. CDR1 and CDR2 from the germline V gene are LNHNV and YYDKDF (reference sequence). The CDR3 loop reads CATSRGSDKLFF. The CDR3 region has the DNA TGTGCCACCAGCAGAGGGTCCGATAAACTGTTTTTT.

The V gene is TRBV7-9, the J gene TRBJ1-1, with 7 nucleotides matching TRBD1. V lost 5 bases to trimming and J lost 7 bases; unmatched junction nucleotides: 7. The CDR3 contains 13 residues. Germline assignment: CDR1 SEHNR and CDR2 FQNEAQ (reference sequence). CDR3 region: CASSDRDLGEAFF. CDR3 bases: TGTGCCAGCAGCGACAGGGATCTTGGTGAAGCTTTCTTT.

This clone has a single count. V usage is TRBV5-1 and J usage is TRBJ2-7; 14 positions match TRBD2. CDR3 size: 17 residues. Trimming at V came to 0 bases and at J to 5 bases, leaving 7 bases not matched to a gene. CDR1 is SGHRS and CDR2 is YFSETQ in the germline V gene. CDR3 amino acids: CASSLGRTSGGFNEQYF. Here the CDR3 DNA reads TGCGCCAGCAGCTTGGGCCGGACTAGCGGGGGGTTCAACGAGCAGTACTTC.

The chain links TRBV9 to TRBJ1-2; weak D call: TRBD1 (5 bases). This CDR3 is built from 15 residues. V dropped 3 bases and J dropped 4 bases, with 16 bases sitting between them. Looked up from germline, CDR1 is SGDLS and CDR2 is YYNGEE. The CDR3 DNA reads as TGTGCCAGCAGCGATAATAGTAGGGACGCCTATGGCTACACCTTC. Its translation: CASSDNSRDAYGYTF.